Included here is one TCR beta chain sequence, with context. TCRdb's table, derived via immunoSEQ multiplex PCR, lists solely in-frame clones and lacks some. The sample has 490,000 or so clones, approximately 86% seen once. These data originate in a study of blood T cell repertoires in COVID-19. The CDR3 consists of 13 residues. The V segment lost 8 bases and the J segment 5 bases; nucleotides outside the gene matches: 7. Germline lookup yields CDR1 ENHRY and CDR2 SYGVKD. This clonotype was obtained from an older woman who had recovered from COVID-19. Input material: PBMCs or T cells enriched from blood (not recorded which). The V and J genes are TRBV10-3 and TRBJ1-1; 8 bases are shared with TRBD1. This chain's CDR3 is CAISDRGATEAFF. The CDR3, as DNA: TGTGCCATCTCCGACAGGGGCGCAACTGAAGCTTTCTTT.